One sample yielded the 2 T cell receptor beta chains listed below, sequenced in a study of response to subunit inactivated influenza vaccine. MiXCR, run by TCRdb on the RT-PCR reads, gives a single entry per CDR3 protein. The repertoire includes 600,000 to 850,000 distinct CDR3 sequences, around 13% of them detected once, and 7.5% to 8% sits in the top ten. This specimen consisted of PBMCs from blood, obtained 14 days before vaccination. The receptors were sampled from a man aged 50 to 59 who received an inactivated influenza vaccine.

This clonotype was observed a few times. The chain links TRBV5-5 to TRBJ2-1; D gene uncertain. Germline V gene sequence: CDR1 SGHKS, CDR2 YYEKEE (reference sequence). V was pared by 1 base and J by 0 bases, with 8 bases between. The CDR3 runs 15 residues. CDR3: CASSLFTRSYNEQFF. The CDR3 DNA reads TGTGCCAGCAGCTTGTTTACTCGCTCCTACAATGAGCAGTTCTTC.

The chain links TRBV5-5 to TRBJ2-1; 8 bases fit TRBD1. This CDR3 has 16 residues. V lost 4 bases and J lost 1; bases outside the gene matches: 7. Germline lookup yields CDR1 SGHKS and CDR2 YYEKEE (reference sequence). Here the CDR3 DNA reads TGTGCCAGCAGCAAAGGACAGGGAGGATCCTACAATGAGCAGTTCTTC. Amino acids: CASSKGQGGSYNEQFF.